What follows are 3 T cell receptor beta chains derived from one specimen sequenced in a study of T-cell reconstitution after alpha-beta-depleted transplantation in children. Preparing the TCRbeta library involved the use of unique molecular identifiers. TCRdb itself ran the PCR reads through MiXCR, one entry per CDR3 protein. The sample contains 25,000 to 30,000 distinct CDR3 sequences, under 8% of which appear only once. This sample comprised PBMCs, mostly from graft donor cells, obtained 180 days after TCRalphabeta/CD19-depleted stem cell transplant. All receptors derive from a male patient between 10 and 17 years old who had a stem cell transplant for acute myeloid leukemia, so the T cells may come from the graft donor.

This clonotype was picked up many times. This chain connects TRBV14 to TRBJ1-1; the D is unclear. The CDR3 has 14 amino acids. Trimming shortened V by 4 bases and J by 2 bases, and 11 bases separated the two germline ends. The germline CDR1 and CDR2 sequences are SGHDN and FVKESK. CDR3 nucleotide sequence: TGTGCCAGCAGCCCTTTACTGACCAACACTGAAGCTTTCTTT. Its protein is CASSPLLTNTEAFF.

This chain links TRBV3-1 with TRBJ1-5; 9 nucleotides match TRBD1. CDR1 is LGHDT, CDR2 YNNKEL, per germline (reference sequence). J was trimmed by 6 bases and V by 4 bases; bases with no gene match: 4. The CDR3 extends over 14 amino acids. The CDR3 DNA reads TGTGCCAGCAGCCGGACAGGGGTGGGTCAGCCCCAGCATTTT. It is translated as CASSRTGVGQPQHF.

This clonotype was counted ten times or more. The rearrangement joins TRBV28 to TRBJ2-1; 14 positions match TRBD2. Trimming cost V 3 bases and J 0 bases; bases outside gene matches: 4. The germline V gene encodes CDR1 MDHEN and CDR2 SYDVKM. The CDR3 spans 18 residues. The CDR3 region is CASSFGLAGGLSYNEQFF. The CDR3 coding sequence is TGTGCCAGCAGTTTCGGACTAGCGGGAGGCCTCTCCTACAATGAGCAGTTCTTC.